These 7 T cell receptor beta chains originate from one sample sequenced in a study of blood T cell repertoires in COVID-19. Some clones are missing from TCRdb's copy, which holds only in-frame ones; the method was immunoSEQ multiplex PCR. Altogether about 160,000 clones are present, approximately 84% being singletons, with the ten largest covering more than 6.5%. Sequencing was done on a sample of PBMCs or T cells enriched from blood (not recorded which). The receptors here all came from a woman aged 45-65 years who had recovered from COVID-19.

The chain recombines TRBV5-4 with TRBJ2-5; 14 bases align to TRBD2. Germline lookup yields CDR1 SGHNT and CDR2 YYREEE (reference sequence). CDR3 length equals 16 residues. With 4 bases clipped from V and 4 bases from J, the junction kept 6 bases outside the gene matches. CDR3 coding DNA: TGTGCCAGCAGCCAGCGACTAGCGGGAGGGCTAGAGACCCAGTACTTC. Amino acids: CASSQRLAGGLETQYF.

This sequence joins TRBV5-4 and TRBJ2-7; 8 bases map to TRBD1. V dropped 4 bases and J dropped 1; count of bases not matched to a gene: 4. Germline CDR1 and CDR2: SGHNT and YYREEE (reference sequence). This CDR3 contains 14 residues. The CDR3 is CASSPGQGSYEQYF. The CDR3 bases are TGTGCCAGCAGCCCTGGACAGGGATCCTACGAGCAGTACTTC.

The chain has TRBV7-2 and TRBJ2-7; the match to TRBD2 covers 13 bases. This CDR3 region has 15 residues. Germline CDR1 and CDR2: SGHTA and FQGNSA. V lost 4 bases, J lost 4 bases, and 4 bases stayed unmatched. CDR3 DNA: TGTGCCAGCAGCTCTGGACTAGCGGGAGATTACGAGCAGTACTTC. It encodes CASSSGLAGDYEQYF.

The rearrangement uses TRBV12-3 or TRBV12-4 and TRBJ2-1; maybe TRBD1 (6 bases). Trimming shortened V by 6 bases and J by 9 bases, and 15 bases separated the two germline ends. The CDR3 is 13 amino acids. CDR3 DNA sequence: TGTGCCAGCAGAGGACCTCAGGGGTTTGAGCAGTTCTTC. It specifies CASRGPQGFEQFF.

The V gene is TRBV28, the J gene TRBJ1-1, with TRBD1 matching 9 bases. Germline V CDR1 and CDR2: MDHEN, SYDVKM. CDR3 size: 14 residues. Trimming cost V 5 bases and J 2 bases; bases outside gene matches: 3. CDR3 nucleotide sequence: TGTGCCAGCAGTAGTACAGGGGGCAACACTGAAGCTTTCTTT. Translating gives CASSSTGGNTEAFF.

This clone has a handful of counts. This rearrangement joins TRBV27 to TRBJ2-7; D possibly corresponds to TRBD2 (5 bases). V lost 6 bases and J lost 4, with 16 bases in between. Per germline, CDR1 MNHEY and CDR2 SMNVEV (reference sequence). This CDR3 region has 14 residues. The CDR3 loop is CASSPADYSYEQYF. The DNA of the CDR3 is TGTGCCAGCAGCCCAGCGGATTACAGTTACGAGCAGTACTTC.

The CDR3 DNA reads as TGTGCCAGCAGCCCCAACATAGGGACTAGCGGGAGCTCTAGCACAGATACGCAGTATTTT. Its protein is CASSPNIGTSGSSSTDTQYF. The rearrangement uses TRBV6-2 or TRBV6-3 and TRBJ2-3, with 14 bases lining up with TRBD2. The V segment lost 6 bases and the J segment 0 bases; nucleotides outside the gene matches: 14. The germline V gene encodes CDR1 MNHEY and CDR2 SVGEGT. The CDR3 covers 20 residues.